This T cell receptor beta chain was recorded in a study of early stage breast cancer tumors. This CDR3 spans 14 amino acids. Germline V gene sequence: CDR1 SGHAT, CDR2 FQNNGV. V dropped 3 bases and J dropped 6; count of bases not matched to a gene: 3. TCRdb keeps only in-frame clones here, not all; method: immunoSEQ multiplex PCR. The sample consists of thousands of clones, just under 70% of them appearing once. The chain carries TRBV11-2 and TRBJ2-7; 12 nucleotides line up with TRBD2. This receptor was identified in a person between 55 and 69 years old with breast cancer. The sequenced sample was normal breast tissue next to the tumor. CDR3 sequence reads: CASSFGLAGFEQYF. In DNA form, the CDR3 reads TGTGCCAGCAGCTTTGGACTAGCGGGGTTCGAGCAGTACTTC.